These 8 T cell receptor beta chains were sequenced from one sample in a study of T-cell memory formation after mild COVID-19. TCRdb reprocessed the 5' RACE reads with MiXCR, giving one entry per CDR3 protein. The top ten hold about 8.1% of the sample, which has 530,000 or so distinct CDR3 sequences, roughly 17% seen once. Sequencing input: PBMCs or a T cell subset sorted from them (not recorded which). The receptors were sampled from an adult woman who had mild COVID-19 (a few samples of this study predate the infection). Cell type and time point are not known.

V and J are TRBV7-9 and TRBJ2-4, with 8 bases matching TRBD1. The CDR3 runs 17 residues. Germline trimming cut 5 bases from V and 7 bases from J; bases unmatched to any gene: 16. The germline V gene has CDR1 SEHNR and CDR2 FQNEAQ (reference sequence). DNA for the CDR3: TGTGCCAGCAGCCGAGGGGAGACAGGGGAAGGGAGGAACATTCAGTACTTC. Protein: CASSRGETGEGRNIQYF. The whole variable domain, filled in from reference TRBV7-9 and TRBJ2-4, reads DTGVSQNPRHKITKRGQNVTFRCDPISEHNRLYWYRQTLGQGPEFLTYFQNEAQLEKSRLLSDRFSAERPKGSFSTLEIQRTEQGDSAMYLCASSRGETGEGRNIQYFGAGTRLSVL.

This clonotype was recorded a few times. The chain recombines TRBV5-1 with TRBJ2-3; TRBD2 might be the D (5 bases). V lost 0 bases and J lost 8, with 22 bases in between. CDR1 is SGHRS, CDR2 YFSETQ, per germline. There are 17 residues in the CDR3. In DNA form, the CDR3 reads TGCGCCAGCAGCTTGGCAGAGGCCCGGGATCTTCGGGGTACGCAGTATTTT. Translation: CASSLAEARDLRGTQYF. The full variable domain, rest sourced from reference TRBV5-1 and TRBJ2-3, is KAGVTQTPRYLIKTRGQQVTLSCSPISGHRSVSWYQQTPGQGLQFLFEYFSETQRNKGNFPGRFSGRQFSNSRSEMNVSTLELGDSALYLCASSLAEARDLRGTQYFGPGTRLTVL.

This chain connects TRBV5-5 to TRBJ1-2; 8 bases are shared with TRBD1. Trimming took 0 bases from V and 3 from J; bases not matched to a gene: 4. The CDR3 sequence is 15 residues long. The V gene's germline CDR1 is SGHKS and CDR2 YYEKEE (reference sequence). The CDR3 here is CASSLDQGADYGYTF. For the CDR3, the DNA is TGTGCCAGCAGCTTGGATCAGGGGGCGGACTATGGCTACACCTTC.

There are a few counts of this clonotype. V is TRBV18 and J is TRBJ2-3, with D maybe TRBD1 (5 bases). The CDR3 contains 16 residues. Germline assignment: CDR1 KGHSH and CDR2 LQKENI. The V end lost 4 bases, the J end lost 1 base, and 15 bases lay between the germline ends. CDR3 in amino acids: CASSREQGSRTDTQYF. Written as DNA, the CDR3 is TGTGCCAGCTCACGTGAGCAGGGAAGTCGCACAGATACGCAGTATTTT.

This clonotype was seen more than once but under ten times. The chain is built from TRBV7-3 and TRBJ1-1, with D maybe TRBD1 (5 bases). Germline CDR1 reads SGHTA; CDR2 reads FQGTGA. The V end was cut by 6 bases, the J end by 11 bases, with 16 bases between. The CDR3 is made up of 12 amino acids. CDR3 nucleotides: TGTGCCAGCAGTTACACCGGGGGAAGGGCTTTCTTT. Its protein product is CASSYTGGRAFF. Looking up the rest from reference TRBV7-3 and TRBJ1-1 gives the full variable domain: GAGVSQTPSNKVTEKGKYVELRCDPISGHTALYWYRQSLGQGPEFLIYFQGTGAADDSGLPNDRFFAVRPEGSVSTLKIQRTERGDSAVYLCASSYTGGRAFFGQGTRLTVV.

The genes are TRBV12-3 or TRBV12-4 and TRBJ2-7, with a weak D call TRBD2 (5 bases). This CDR3 comprises 16 residues. Trimming removed 1 base from V and 2 bases from J, with 15 bases in between. The CDR3 region is CASSLVGVRSTYEQYF. The CDR3 DNA follows: TGTGCCAGCAGTTTAGTCGGGGTCAGGTCCACCTACGAGCAGTACTTC.

The chain links TRBV6-1 to TRBJ1-2; D is possibly TRBD1 (6 bases). Looked up from germline, CDR1 is MNHNS and CDR2 is SASEGT. The CDR3 runs 12 residues. Trimming shortened V by 9 bases and J by 3 bases, and 11 bases separated the two germline ends. CDR3 in DNA: TGTGCCAGTACACAGGGCTACTATGGCTACACCTTC. Amino acids: CASTQGYYGYTF.

The chain carries TRBV12-3 or TRBV12-4 and TRBJ1-1; D uncertain. The CDR3 length is 13 residues. V lost 3 bases and J lost 7, with 12 bases in between. The CDR3 region has the DNA TGTGCCAGCAGTTTTTCGTGGGTGGGTGAAGCTTTCTTT. Translating gives CASSFSWVGEAFF.